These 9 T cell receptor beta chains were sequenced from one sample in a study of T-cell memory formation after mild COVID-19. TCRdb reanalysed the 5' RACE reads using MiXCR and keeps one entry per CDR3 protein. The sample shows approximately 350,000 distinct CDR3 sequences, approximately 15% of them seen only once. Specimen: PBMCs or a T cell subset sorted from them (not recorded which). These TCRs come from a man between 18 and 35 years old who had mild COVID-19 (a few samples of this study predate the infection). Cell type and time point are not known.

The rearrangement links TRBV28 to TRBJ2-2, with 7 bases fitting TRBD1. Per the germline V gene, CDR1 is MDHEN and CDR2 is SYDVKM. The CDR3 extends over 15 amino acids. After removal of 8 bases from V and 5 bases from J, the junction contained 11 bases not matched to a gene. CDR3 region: CASRLNRGRTGELFF. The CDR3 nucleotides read TGTGCCAGCCGTCTAAACAGGGGACGGACCGGGGAGCTGTTTTTT.

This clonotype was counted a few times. CDR3 loop: CSARGHRAGEQYV. The CDR3 DNA is TGCAGTGCTAGAGGGCACAGGGCCGGGGAGCAGTACGTC. The chain joins TRBV20-1 to TRBJ2-7; maybe TRBD1 (6 bases). Germline V gives CDR1 DFQATT, CDR2 SNEGSKA (reference sequence). The V end lost 1 base, the J end lost 7 bases, and 14 bases lay between the germline ends. The length of the CDR3 is 13 residues.

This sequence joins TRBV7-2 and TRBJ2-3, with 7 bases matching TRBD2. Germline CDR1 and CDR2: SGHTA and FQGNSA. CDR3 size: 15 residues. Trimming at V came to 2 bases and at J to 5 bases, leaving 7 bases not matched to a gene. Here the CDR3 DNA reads TGTGCCAGCAGCTTAATGCGGGGGTGGGAAGATACGCAGTATTTT. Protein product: CASSLMRGWEDTQYF.

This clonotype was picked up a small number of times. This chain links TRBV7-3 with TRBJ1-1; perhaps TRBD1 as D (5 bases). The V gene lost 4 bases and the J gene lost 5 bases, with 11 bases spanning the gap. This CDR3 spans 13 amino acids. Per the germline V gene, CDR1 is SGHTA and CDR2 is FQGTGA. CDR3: CASSSTSGTEAFF. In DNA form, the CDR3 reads TGTGCCAGCAGCTCGACCTCAGGGACTGAAGCTTTCTTT.

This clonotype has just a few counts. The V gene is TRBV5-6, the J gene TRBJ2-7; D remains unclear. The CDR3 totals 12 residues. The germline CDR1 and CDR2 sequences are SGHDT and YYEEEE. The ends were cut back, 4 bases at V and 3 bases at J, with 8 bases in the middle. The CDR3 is CASSVGLYEQYV. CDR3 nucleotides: TGTGCCAGCAGCGTGGGCCTCTACGAGCAGTACGTC.

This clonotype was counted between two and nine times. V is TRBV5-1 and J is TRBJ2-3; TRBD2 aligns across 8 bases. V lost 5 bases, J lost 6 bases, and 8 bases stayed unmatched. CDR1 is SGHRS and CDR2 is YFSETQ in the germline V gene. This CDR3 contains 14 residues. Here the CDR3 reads CASRDGTSVDTQYF. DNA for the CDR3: TGCGCCAGCAGGGACGGGACTAGTGTGGATACGCAGTATTTT.

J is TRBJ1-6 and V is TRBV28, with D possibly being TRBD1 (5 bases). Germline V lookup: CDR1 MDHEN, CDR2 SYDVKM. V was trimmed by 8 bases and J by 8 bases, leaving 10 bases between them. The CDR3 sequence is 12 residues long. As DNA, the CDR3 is TGTGCCAGCCGGGGGTTGGATTCACCCCTCCACTTT. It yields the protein CASRGLDSPLHF.

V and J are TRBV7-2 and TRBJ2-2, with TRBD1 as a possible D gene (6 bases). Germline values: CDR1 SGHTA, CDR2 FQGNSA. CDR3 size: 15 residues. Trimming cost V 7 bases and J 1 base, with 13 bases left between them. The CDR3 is CASIPNRENTGELFF. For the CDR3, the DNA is TGTGCCAGCATCCCGAACAGGGAGAACACCGGGGAGCTGTTTTTT.

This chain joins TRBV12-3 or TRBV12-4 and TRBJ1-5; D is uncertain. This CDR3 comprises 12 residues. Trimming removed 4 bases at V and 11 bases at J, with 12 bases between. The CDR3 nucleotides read TGTGCCAGCAGTTCAGATTTGACATCCCAGCATTTT. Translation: CASSSDLTSQHF.